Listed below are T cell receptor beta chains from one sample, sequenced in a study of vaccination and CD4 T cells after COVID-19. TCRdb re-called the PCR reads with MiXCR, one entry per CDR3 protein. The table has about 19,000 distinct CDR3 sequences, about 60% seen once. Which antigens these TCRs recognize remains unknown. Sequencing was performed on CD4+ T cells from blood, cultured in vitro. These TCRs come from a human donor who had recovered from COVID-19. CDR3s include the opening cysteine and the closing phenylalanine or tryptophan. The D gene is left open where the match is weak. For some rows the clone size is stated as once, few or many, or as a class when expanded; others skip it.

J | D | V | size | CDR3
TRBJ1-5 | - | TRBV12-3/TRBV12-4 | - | CASSATSDQPQHF
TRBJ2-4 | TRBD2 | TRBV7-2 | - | CASSFWGGIQYF
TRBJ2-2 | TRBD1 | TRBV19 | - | CASSFDRGRFGGELFF
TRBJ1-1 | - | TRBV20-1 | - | CSARGFGEAFF
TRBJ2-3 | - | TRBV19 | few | CASSLRTGTDTQYF
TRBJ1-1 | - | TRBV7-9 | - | CASRYQGESTEAFF
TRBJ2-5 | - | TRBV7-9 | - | CASRRQGPQETQYF
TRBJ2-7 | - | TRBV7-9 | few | CASSLGSGIKQYF
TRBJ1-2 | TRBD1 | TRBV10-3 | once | CAIGEGQGIRGYTF
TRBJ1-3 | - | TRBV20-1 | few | CSARQSSGNTIYF
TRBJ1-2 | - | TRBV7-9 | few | CASSLSVNYGYTF
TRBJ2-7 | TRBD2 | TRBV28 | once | CASSLLSGGLHEQYF
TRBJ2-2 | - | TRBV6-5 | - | CASSYSRLAGELFF
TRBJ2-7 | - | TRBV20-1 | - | CSARKPLPALIYEQYF
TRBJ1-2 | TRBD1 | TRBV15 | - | CATSRDQGALGGYTF
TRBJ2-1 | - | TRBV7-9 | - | CASSLPPGSEQFF
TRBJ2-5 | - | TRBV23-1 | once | CASGSAGLKETQYF